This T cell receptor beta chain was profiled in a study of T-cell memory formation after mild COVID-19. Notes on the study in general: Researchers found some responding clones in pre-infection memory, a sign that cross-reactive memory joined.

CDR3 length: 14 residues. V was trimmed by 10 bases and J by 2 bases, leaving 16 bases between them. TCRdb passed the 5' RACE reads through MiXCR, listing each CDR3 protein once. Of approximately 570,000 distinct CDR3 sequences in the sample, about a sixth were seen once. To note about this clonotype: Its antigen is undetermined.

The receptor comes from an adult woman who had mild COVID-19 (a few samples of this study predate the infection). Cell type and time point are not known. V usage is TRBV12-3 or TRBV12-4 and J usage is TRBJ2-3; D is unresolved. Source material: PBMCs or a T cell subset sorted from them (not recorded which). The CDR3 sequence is CATTSRALTDTQYF. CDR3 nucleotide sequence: TGTGCCACCACGTCTAGGGCCCTCACAGATACGCAGTATTTT.